The 14 T cell receptor beta chains below were found in one sample sequenced in a study of shared clonotypes between healthy human individuals. The table came from immunoSEQ multiplex PCR; TCRdb's copy has only in-frame clones and leaves some out. The sample records about 2.3 million clones, approximately 95% being singletons. Sequencing was carried out using naive CD4+ T cells from PBMCs. Subset described: CD45RA+ positively selected. The receptors shown here come from a man between 18 and 35 years old in good health. Some clones in this sample may be carry-over from other donors' samples.

The chain uses TRBV4-3 and TRBJ2-3; possibly TRBD2 for D (5 bases). This CDR3 region has 15 residues. Between the trimmed V and J ends, which lost 2 bases and 0 bases, there was a span of 9 bases. In germline, CDR1 is LGHNA, CDR2 YSLEER. CDR3: CASSQYSASTDTQYF. CDR3 sequence (DNA): TGCGCCAGCAGCCAATATAGCGCCAGCACAGATACGCAGTATTTT.

The gene calls are TRBV5-1 and TRBJ2-7; TRBD2 matches at 7 bases. V lost 0 bases, J lost 6 bases, and 6 bases stayed unmatched. This CDR3 has 14 residues. Germline-derived CDR1 and CDR2 are SGHRS and YFSETQ. The CDR3 protein is CASSLVPGGGEQYF. The DNA of the CDR3 is TGCGCCAGCAGCTTGGTACCGGGAGGAGGCGAGCAGTACTTC.

This clone has only one observation. The CDR3 reads CASSYLKTSGIGEQFF. The CDR3 coding sequence is TGTGCCAGCAGCTACCTTAAGACTAGCGGGATTGGCGAGCAGTTCTTC. The genes are TRBV7-9 and TRBJ2-1; 11 bases match TRBD2. In germline, CDR1 is SEHNR, CDR2 FQNEAQ (reference sequence). This CDR3 spans 16 amino acids. V trimming: 4 bases; J trimming: 10 bases; junction bases outside the gene matches: 12.

The chain joins TRBV6-1 to TRBJ1-5; D is unclear. V was clipped by 6 bases and J by 0 bases, with 9 bases between them. The CDR3 consists of 14 residues. Per germline, CDR1 MNHNS and CDR2 SASEGT. The CDR3 here is CASSHAFSNQPQHF. The CDR3 DNA reads as TGTGCCAGCAGCCACGCTTTTAGCAATCAGCCCCAGCATTTT.

This clone showed up just once. The chain couples TRBV28 to TRBJ2-3; TRBD1 matches at 8 bases. CDR1 MDHEN and CDR2 SYDVKM come from the germline V gene. Germline trimming cut 8 bases from V and 5 bases from J; bases unmatched to any gene: 12. This CDR3 is built from 15 residues. The CDR3, as DNA: TGTGCCAGCGTCGAACGGACAGGGCCGGGAGATACGCAGTATTTT. It yields the protein CASVERTGPGDTQYF.

The chain couples TRBV11-3 to TRBJ2-1; 8 positions match TRBD2. The germline CDR1 and CDR2 sequences are SGHNT and YENEEA. The V segment lost 5 bases and the J segment 9 bases; nucleotides outside the gene matches: 3. The CDR3 totals 12 residues. CDR3 in DNA: TGTGCCAGCAGCATCGGGGGGGCTGAGCAGTTCTTC. This translates into CASSIGGAEQFF.

The rearrangement links TRBV7-3 to TRBJ2-5; D not certain. V lost 4 bases to trimming and J lost 1 base, with 7 bases between them. Per the germline V gene, CDR1 is SGHTA and CDR2 is FQGTGA. The CDR3 consists of 13 residues. The CDR3 bases are TGTGCCAGCAGCTCATATTCCCAAGAGACCCAGTACTTC. It yields the protein CASSSYSQETQYF.

The gene calls are TRBV30 and TRBJ2-7, with D maybe TRBD2 (5 bases). V dropped 0 bases and J dropped 6 bases, with 12 bases sitting between them. This CDR3 is built from 13 residues. Germline values: CDR1 GTSNPN, CDR2 SVGIG (reference sequence). The CDR3, as DNA: TGTGCCTGGAGTGTACGGACTCGGGGCGAGCAGTACTTC. Translation gives CAWSVRTRGEQYF.

The chain carries TRBV28 and TRBJ1-1; D is possibly TRBD1 (5 bases). This CDR3 has 15 amino acids. Trimming shortened V by 5 bases and J by 10 bases, and 23 bases separated the two germline ends. The germline V gene has CDR1 MDHEN and CDR2 SYDVKM. In nucleotides, the CDR3 is TGTGCCAGCAGTCCCGGGGGGGGTAATAGTAGGGTAGCTTTCTTT. Residues: CASSPGGGNSRVAFF.

This sequence joins TRBV18 and TRBJ1-1; D ambiguous. CDR3 length equals 16 residues. The germline V gene has CDR1 KGHSH and CDR2 LQKENI. V was cut by 1 base and J by 4 bases, with 16 bases left in between. The CDR3 loop reads CASSPLLSGGATEAFF. CDR3 in DNA: TGTGCCAGCTCACCACTCTTGTCCGGCGGAGCCACTGAAGCTTTCTTT.

This rearrangement joins TRBV5-1 to TRBJ2-6, with TRBD1 as a possible D gene (5 bases). The CDR3 loop spans 17 amino acids. Germline V gene sequence: CDR1 SGHRS, CDR2 YFSETQ. Trimming took off 0 bases at V and 2 bases at J, with 12 bases between the two ends. The CDR3 DNA sequence: TGCGCCAGCAGCTTGGATGGCAGGGTGGCTGGGGCCAACGTCCTGACTTTC. This gives the protein CASSLDGRVAGANVLTF.

The chain joins TRBV19 to TRBJ2-1, with TRBD2 as a possible D gene (6 bases). This CDR3 comprises 16 residues. In germline, CDR1 is LNHDA, CDR2 SQIVND (reference sequence). V lost 3 bases and J lost 6, with 18 bases in between. The CDR3 region is CASSITGRWGFNEQFF. CDR3 sequence (DNA): TGTGCCAGTAGTATTACCGGGAGATGGGGTTTCAATGAGCAGTTCTTC.

V and J are TRBV6-1 and TRBJ2-1; 9 bases are a match to TRBD2. V was pared by 7 bases and J by 8 bases, with 12 bases of the junction left unmatched. Germline CDR1 MNHNS, CDR2 SASEGT. The CDR3 extends over 15 amino acids. This chain's CDR3 is CASTKRSGRIDEQFF. The CDR3 nucleotides are TGTGCCAGCACCAAGAGGAGCGGGAGGATCGATGAGCAGTTCTTC.

The chain has TRBV28 and TRBJ1-1; possible D gene TRBD1, 5 bases. This CDR3 comprises 18 residues. The V and J ends lost 2 bases and 0 bases respectively, with 19 bases between them. Looked up from germline, CDR1 is MDHEN and CDR2 is SYDVKM. This chain's CDR3 is CASSLVGERGHLNTEAFF. The CDR3 DNA follows: TGTGCCAGCAGTTTAGTAGGGGAACGCGGGCATTTGAACACTGAAGCTTTCTTT.